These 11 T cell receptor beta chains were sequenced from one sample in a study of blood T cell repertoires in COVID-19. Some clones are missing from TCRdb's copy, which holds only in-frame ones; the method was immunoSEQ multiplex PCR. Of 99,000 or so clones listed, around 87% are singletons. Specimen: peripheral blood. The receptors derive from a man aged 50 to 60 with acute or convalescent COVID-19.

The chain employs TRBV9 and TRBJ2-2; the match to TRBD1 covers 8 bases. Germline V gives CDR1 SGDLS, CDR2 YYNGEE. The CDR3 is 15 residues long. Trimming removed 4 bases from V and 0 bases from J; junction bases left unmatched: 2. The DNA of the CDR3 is TGTGCCAGCAGCACACAGGGGGCGAACACCGGGGAGCTGTTTTTT. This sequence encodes CASSTQGANTGELFF.

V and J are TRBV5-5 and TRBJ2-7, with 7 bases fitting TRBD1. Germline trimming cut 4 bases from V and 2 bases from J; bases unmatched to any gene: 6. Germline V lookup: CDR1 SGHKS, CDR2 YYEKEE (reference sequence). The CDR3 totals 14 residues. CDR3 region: CASSLGTGAYEQYF. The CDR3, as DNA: TGTGCCAGCAGCCTTGGTACAGGGGCCTACGAGCAGTACTTC.

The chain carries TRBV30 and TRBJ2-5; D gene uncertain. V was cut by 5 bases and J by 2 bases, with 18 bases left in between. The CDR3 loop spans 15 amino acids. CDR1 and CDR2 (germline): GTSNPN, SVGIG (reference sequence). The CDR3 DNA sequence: TGTGCCTGGGCAGTTTGGGCCCGCCTGCAAGAGACCCAGTACTTC. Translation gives CAWAVWARLQETQYF. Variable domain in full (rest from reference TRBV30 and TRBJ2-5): SQTIHQWPATLVQPVGSPLSLECTVEGTSNPNLYWYRQAAGRGLQLLFYSVGIGQISSEVPQNLSASRPQDRQFILSSKKLLLSDSGFYLCAWAVWARLQETQYFGPGTRLLVL.

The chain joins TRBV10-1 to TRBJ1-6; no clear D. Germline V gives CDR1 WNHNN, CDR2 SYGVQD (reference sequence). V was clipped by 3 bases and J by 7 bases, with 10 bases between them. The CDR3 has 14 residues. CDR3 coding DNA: TGCGCCAGCAGTGACACGGGTGGAAATTCACCCCTCCACTTT. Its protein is CASSDTGGNSPLHF.

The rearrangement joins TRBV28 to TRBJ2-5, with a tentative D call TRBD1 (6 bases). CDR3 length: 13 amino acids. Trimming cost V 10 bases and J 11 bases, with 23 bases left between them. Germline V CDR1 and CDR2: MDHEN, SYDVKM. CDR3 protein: CATKAGDLREQYF. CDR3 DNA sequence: TGTGCCACCAAAGCAGGGGACCTACGTGAACAGTACTTC.

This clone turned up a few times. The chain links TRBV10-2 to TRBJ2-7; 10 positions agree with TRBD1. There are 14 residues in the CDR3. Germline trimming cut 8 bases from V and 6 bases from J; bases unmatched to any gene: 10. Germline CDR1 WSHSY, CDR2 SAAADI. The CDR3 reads CASGERQGAVEQYF. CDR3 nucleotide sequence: TGCGCCAGCGGGGAGAGACAGGGGGCCGTCGAGCAGTACTTC.

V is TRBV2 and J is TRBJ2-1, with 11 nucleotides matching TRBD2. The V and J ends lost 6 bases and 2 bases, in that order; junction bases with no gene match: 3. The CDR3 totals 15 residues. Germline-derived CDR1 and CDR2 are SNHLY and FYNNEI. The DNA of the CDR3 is TGTGCCAGCAGCGTACTAGCGGGAGCCTACAATGAGCAGTTCTTC. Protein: CASSVLAGAYNEQFF.

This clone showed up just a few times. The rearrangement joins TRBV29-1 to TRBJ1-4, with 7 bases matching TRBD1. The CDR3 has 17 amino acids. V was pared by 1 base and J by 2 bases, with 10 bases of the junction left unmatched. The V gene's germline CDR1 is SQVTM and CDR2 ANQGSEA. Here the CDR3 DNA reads TGCAGCGTTGAAGTTCTATCACCGACAGGGACTAATGAAAAACTGTTTTTT. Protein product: CSVEVLSPTGTNEKLFF.

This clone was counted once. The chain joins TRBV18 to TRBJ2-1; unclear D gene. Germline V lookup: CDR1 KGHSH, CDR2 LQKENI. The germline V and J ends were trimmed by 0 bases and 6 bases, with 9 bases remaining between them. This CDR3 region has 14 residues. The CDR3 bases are TGTGCCAGCTCACCACCGTCCCAGTCCAATGAGCAGTTCTTC. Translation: CASSPPSQSNEQFF.

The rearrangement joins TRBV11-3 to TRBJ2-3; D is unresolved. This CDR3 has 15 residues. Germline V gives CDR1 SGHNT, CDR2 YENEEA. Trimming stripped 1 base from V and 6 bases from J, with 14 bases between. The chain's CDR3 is CASSLVGLGRDTQYF. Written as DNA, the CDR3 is TGTGCCAGCAGCTTAGTAGGTCTAGGTAGGGATACGCAGTATTTT. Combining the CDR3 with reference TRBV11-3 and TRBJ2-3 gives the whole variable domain EAGVVQSPRYKIIEKKQPVAFWCNPISGHNTLYWYLQNLGQGPELLIRYENEEAVDDSQLPKDRFSAERLKGVDSTLKIQPAELGDSAVYLCASSLVGLGRDTQYFGPGTRLTVL.

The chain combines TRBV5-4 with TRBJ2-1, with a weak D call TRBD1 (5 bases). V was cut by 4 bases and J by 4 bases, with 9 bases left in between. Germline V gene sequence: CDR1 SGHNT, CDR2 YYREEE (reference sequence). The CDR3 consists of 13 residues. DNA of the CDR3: TGTGCCAGCAGCCCCGACAGATACAATGAGCAGTTCTTC. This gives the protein CASSPDRYNEQFF.